What follows are 30 T cell receptor beta chains derived from one specimen sequenced in a study of blood T cell repertoires in COVID-19. Method: immunoSEQ multiplex PCR; TCRdb's copy keeps in-frame clones and lacks some. The sample comprises 70,000 or so clones, around 89% of which are singletons, and over 6.5% rests with the top ten. The specimen sequenced was peripheral blood. Receptors originate from an elderly woman with active COVID-19.

This chain connects TRBV7-2 to TRBJ2-1; D is uncertain. This CDR3 has 15 amino acids. The germline gives CDR1 SGHTA, CDR2 FQGNSA. V was trimmed by 4 bases and J by 2 bases, leaving 12 bases between them. The CDR3 bases are TGTGCCAGCAGCTCACGGGTAGCCGCCTACAATGAGCAGTTCTTC. Protein sequence: CASSSRVAAYNEQFF.

The CDR3 sequence: CASSRWTGDISGANVLTF. The CDR3 bases are TGCGCCAGCAGCCGATGGACAGGGGATATCTCCGGGGCCAACGTCCTGACTTTC. The chain has TRBV4-1 and TRBJ2-6; 9 nucleotides line up with TRBD1. The CDR3 spans 18 residues. Looked up from germline, CDR1 is MGHRA and CDR2 is YSYEKL. The J segment lost 4 bases and the V segment lost 4 bases, leaving 11 bases of the junction unmatched.

The chain is built from TRBV2 and TRBJ2-3; 7 positions match TRBD2. V lost 4 bases, J lost 1 base, and 2 bases stayed unmatched. Germline V gene lookup returns CDR1 SNHLY and CDR2 FYNNEI. CDR3 size: 14 residues. CDR3 residues: CASSVGRGTDTQYF. DNA for the CDR3: TGTGCCAGCAGTGTAGGGAGGGGCACAGATACGCAGTATTTT.

The chain couples TRBV18 to TRBJ1-4; TRBD1 matches at 9 bases. From germline, CDR1 is KGHSH and CDR2 LQKENI. V lost 5 bases, J lost 4 bases, and 2 bases stayed unmatched. This CDR3 comprises 14 residues. CDR3 bases: TGTGCCAGCTCAACGGACAGGGGTAATGAAAAACTGTTTTTT. Translation gives CASSTDRGNEKLFF.

The V and J genes are TRBV9 and TRBJ1-4; no clear D. Germline V lookup: CDR1 SGDLS, CDR2 YYNGEE. The CDR3 covers 13 residues. Trimming left V 0 bases short and J 3 bases short, with 3 bases between. The CDR3 protein is CASSVEPNEKLFF. The CDR3 DNA sequence: TGTGCCAGCAGCGTAGAGCCTAATGAAAAACTGTTTTTT.

This clone appeared a single time. The chain uses TRBV30 and TRBJ2-3; the match to TRBD2 covers 11 bases. V gave up 6 bases and J gave up 5 bases; unmatched junction bases: 1. The CDR3 is 12 amino acids. Germline loops: CDR1 GTSNPN, CDR2 SVGIG (reference sequence). For the CDR3, the DNA is TGTGCCTGTGGACTAGCGGGAGATACGCAGTATTTT. This codes for CACGLAGDTQYF.

This rearrangement joins TRBV5-5 to TRBJ2-5; 11 nucleotides agree with TRBD2. J was trimmed by 5 bases and V by 4 bases; bases with no gene match: 10. The length of the CDR3 is 16 residues. CDR1 SGHKS and CDR2 YYEKEE come from the germline V gene (reference sequence). As DNA, the CDR3 is TGTGCCAGCAGCCAGGGACTAGCGGTCCTTCAGGAGACCCAGTACTTC. Translated, it gives CASSQGLAVLQETQYF. Combining the CDR3 with reference TRBV5-5 and TRBJ2-5 gives the whole variable domain DAGVTQSPTHLIKTRGQQVTLRCSPISGHKSVSWYQQVLGQGPQFIFQYYEKEERGRGNFPDRFSARQFPNYSSELNVNALLLGDSALYLCASSQGLAVLQETQYFGPGTRLLVL.

The J gene is TRBJ2-7, the V gene TRBV6-6; 10 nucleotides agree with TRBD2. With V trimmed by 5 bases and J by 6 bases, 10 bases remained unmatched. CDR3 size: 15 residues. Germline V gene data show CDR1 as MNHNY and CDR2 as SVGAGI (reference sequence). CDR3 residues: CASSRTSGALGEQYF. CDR3 in DNA: TGTGCCAGCAGTCGGACTAGCGGAGCTCTAGGCGAGCAGTACTTC.

This chain links TRBV5-1 with TRBJ2-7; 9 bases line up with TRBD1. CDR1 is SGHRS, CDR2 YFSETQ, per germline. This CDR3 is 14 amino acids long. V was pared by 2 bases and J by 4 bases, with 4 bases of the junction left unmatched. CDR3 in amino acids: CASSLTGGAYEQYF. The CDR3 DNA reads as TGCGCCAGCAGCTTAACAGGGGGCGCGTACGAGCAGTACTTC.

The chain uses TRBV6-6 and TRBJ2-7; 10 bases fit TRBD2. Germline V CDR1 and CDR2: MNHNY, SVGAGI (reference sequence). After removal of 6 bases from V and 5 bases from J, the junction contained 13 bases not matched to a gene. This CDR3 has 16 residues. CDR3 nucleotides: TGTGCCAGCAGCCCTCTCTCGACTAGCGGGTCCAACGAGCAGTACTTC. This translates into CASSPLSTSGSNEQYF.

The chain links TRBV7-2 to TRBJ2-7; D is unresolved. CDR1 SGHTA and CDR2 FQGNSA come from the germline V gene. The CDR3 runs 15 residues. The V end lost 3 bases, the J end lost 0 bases, and 12 bases lay between the germline ends. This chain's CDR3 is CASSLKPPSSYEQYF. CDR3 coding DNA: TGTGCCAGCAGCTTGAAACCCCCTAGCTCCTACGAGCAGTACTTC.

The chain employs TRBV6-5 and TRBJ2-7; no clear D. Germline loops: CDR1 MNHEY, CDR2 SVGAGI. V shed 5 bases and J shed 7 bases, with 6 bases lying between them. The CDR3 contains 10 residues. This CDR3 is CASSQWEQYF. Written as DNA, the CDR3 is TGTGCCAGCAGTCAGTGGGAGCAGTACTTC.

V gene TRBV2 combines with J gene TRBJ2-5; 7 nucleotides line up with TRBD2. J lost 1 base, V lost 4 bases, and 6 bases had no gene match. The germline CDR1 and CDR2 sequences are SNHLY and FYNNEI. The CDR3 loop spans 15 amino acids. The CDR3 region is CASSALGTTQETQYF. The CDR3, as DNA: TGTGCCAGCAGTGCCCTCGGGACTACCCAAGAGACCCAGTACTTC.

CDR3 sequence: CASAAQGAPADTQYF. The DNA for the CDR3 is TGTGCCAGTGCAGCCCAGGGGGCGCCCGCAGATACGCAGTATTTT. The V call is TRBV19, the J call TRBJ2-3; 8 bases are a match to TRBD1. Germline loops: CDR1 LNHDA, CDR2 SQIVND (reference sequence). The CDR3 extends over 15 amino acids. After removal of 8 bases from V and 4 bases from J, the junction contained 11 bases not matched to a gene.

This rearrangement joins TRBV5-1 to TRBJ1-4; 11 bases map to TRBD1. CDR1 SGHRS and CDR2 YFSETQ come from the germline V gene. The CDR3 has 15 amino acids. J was trimmed by 8 bases and V by 4 bases; bases with no gene match: 7. The CDR3 loop reads CASSMDRGRLEKLFF. Written as DNA, the CDR3 is TGCGCCAGCAGCATGGACAGGGGGCGATTGGAAAAACTGTTTTTT.

The chain couples TRBV6-5 to TRBJ1-1; D is unclear. Trimming removed 7 bases at V and 4 bases at J, with 13 bases between. This CDR3 has 13 amino acids. The germline gives CDR1 MNHEY, CDR2 SVGAGI. The DNA of the CDR3 is TGTGCCAGCAAACGACCTGAGGGCACTGAAGCTTTCTTT. Its translation is CASKRPEGTEAFF.

The chain has TRBV4-1 and TRBJ2-1; no clear D. Deletions cut 0 bases from V and 7 bases from J, with 13 bases between. The germline CDR1 and CDR2 sequences are MGHRA and YSYEKL. The CDR3 totals 15 residues. The chain's CDR3 is CASSQDDYAGNEQFF. The CDR3 coding sequence is TGCGCCAGCAGCCAAGATGATTATGCCGGGAATGAGCAGTTCTTC.

The chain combines TRBV7-9 with TRBJ2-3; tentative D call: TRBD1 (5 bases). V was cut by 2 bases and J by 3 bases, with 15 bases left in between. Per the germline V gene, CDR1 is SEHNR and CDR2 is FQNEAQ (reference sequence). The CDR3 sequence is 16 residues long. The CDR3 DNA is TGTGCCAGCAGCTTAATAAGGGGCCCCTTGACAGATACGCAGTATTTT. Translation gives CASSLIRGPLTDTQYF.

The chain employs TRBV5-1 and TRBJ2-1, with 8 bases identical to TRBD2. The V gene end was trimmed by 5 bases and the J gene end by 2 bases; junction bases not matched to a gene: 6. Germline V gene lookup returns CDR1 SGHRS and CDR2 YFSETQ. The CDR3 covers 15 residues. In DNA form, the CDR3 reads TGCGCCAGCAGTCCGGCTAGCGGGCCCTACAATGAGCAGTTCTTC. Protein: CASSPASGPYNEQFF.

The V call is TRBV9, the J call TRBJ2-1, with 8 nucleotides matching TRBD2. Looked up from germline, CDR1 is SGDLS and CDR2 is YYNGEE. J lost 7 bases, V lost 0 bases, and 9 bases had no gene match. The CDR3 covers 16 residues. The CDR3 DNA sequence: TGTGCCAGCAGCGTAGTGGAGACTAGCGTTTCAAATGAGCAGTTCTTC. This codes for CASSVVETSVSNEQFF. Filled out from reference TRBV9 and TRBJ2-1, the complete variable domain reads DSGVTQTPKHLITATGQRVTLRCSPRSGDLSVYWYQQSLDQGLQFLIQYYNGEERAKGNILERFSAQQFPDLHSELNLSSLELGDSALYFCASSVVETSVSNEQFFGPGTRLTVL.

V is TRBV7-9 and J is TRBJ2-7, with D possibly TRBD1 on 6 matching bases. Germline V gene lookup returns CDR1 SEHNR and CDR2 FQNEAQ (reference sequence). The CDR3 is 15 amino acids. V was trimmed by 4 bases and J by 6 bases, leaving 19 bases between them. CDR3 coding DNA: TGTGCCAGCAGCTCACGGATGCCAGGGGCAGGCGAGCAGTACTTC. Translated, it gives CASSSRMPGAGEQYF.

The chain employs TRBV29-1 and TRBJ2-4, with 10 bases fitting TRBD1. Germline CDR1 SQVTM, CDR2 ANQGSEA. Unmatched junction bases numbered 3, after V lost 7 bases and J lost 6 bases. CDR3 length equals 12 residues. CDR3 coding DNA: TGCAGCGCGGACAGGGGGGGAAACATTCAGTACTTC. Residues: CSADRGGNIQYF.

V gene TRBV3-1 (or the pseudogene TRBV3-2) combines with J gene TRBJ1-2, with TRBD1 matching 10 bases. Germline values: CDR1 LGHDT, CDR2 YNNKEL (reference sequence). V gave up 5 bases and J gave up 7 bases; unmatched junction bases: 4. The CDR3 is made up of 13 amino acids. DNA for the CDR3: TGTGCCAGCAGCGACAGGGGGCCTAGTGGCTACACCTTC. It yields the protein CASSDRGPSGYTF.

The rearrangement joins TRBV2 to TRBJ1-2, with D possibly being TRBD1 (5 bases). Per germline, CDR1 SNHLY and CDR2 FYNNEI. Trimming pared 7 bases from V and 7 bases from J, leaving 13 bases between. The CDR3 is 12 residues long. In DNA, the CDR3 is TGTGCCAGCATGTATGGGGCCGGTGGCTACACCTTC. It translates to CASMYGAGGYTF.

This clone was observed a few times. This rearrangement joins TRBV6-6 to TRBJ2-3, with D perhaps TRBD2 (7 bases). The germline V and J ends were trimmed by 6 bases and 1 base, with 14 bases remaining between them. This CDR3 has 15 amino acids. The germline gives CDR1 MNHNY, CDR2 SVGAGI (reference sequence). CDR3 in amino acids: CASRHGGQGTDTQYF. In nucleotides, the CDR3 is TGTGCCAGCAGACACGGGGGGCAGGGCACAGATACGCAGTATTTT.

The chain recombines TRBV19 with TRBJ1-3; the D gene is possibly TRBD1 (5 bases). Germline CDR1 is LNHDA and CDR2 is SQIVND (reference sequence). The CDR3 spans 14 residues. Deletions cut 9 bases from V and 2 bases from J, with 14 bases between. CDR3 sequence: CASQGLGAGNTIYF. CDR3 coding DNA: TGTGCCAGCCAAGGTCTAGGGGCTGGAAACACCATATATTTT. Full variable domain (rest looked up from reference TRBV19 and TRBJ1-3): DGGITQSPKYLFRKEGQNVTLSCEQNLNHDAMYWYRQDPGQGLRLIYYSQIVNDFQKGDIAEGYSVSREKKESFPLTVTSAQKNPTAFYLCASQGLGAGNTIYFGEGSWLTVV.

This sequence joins TRBV5-1 and TRBJ2-3, with 12 bases lining up with TRBD2. V lost 4 bases and J lost 6; bases outside the gene matches: 9. This CDR3 spans 16 amino acids. Germline values: CDR1 SGHRS, CDR2 YFSETQ. The CDR3 DNA sequence: TGCGCCAGCAGCGCCCAACTAGCGGGAGGTTTCGATACGCAGTATTTT. This codes for CASSAQLAGGFDTQYF.

CDR3 nucleotide sequence: TGCGCCAGCAGTGACAGGGCACATGAGCAGTTCTTC. Translation: CASSDRAHEQFF. V gene TRBV10-1 combines with J gene TRBJ2-1; D is perhaps TRBD1 (5 bases). The CDR3 loop spans 12 amino acids. Trimming left V 3 bases short and J 8 bases short, with 8 bases between. Germline V gene sequence: CDR1 WNHNN, CDR2 SYGVQD (reference sequence).

The genes are TRBV13 and TRBJ2-1; a weak D match, TRBD2 (5 bases). The germline V gene has CDR1 PRHDT and CDR2 FYEKMQ (reference sequence). The germline V and J ends were trimmed by 1 base and 2 bases, with 18 bases remaining between them. This CDR3 comprises 18 residues. In DNA, the CDR3 is TGTGCCAGCAGCTTAGACGGGGTTGGGTCGTTACCCTACAATGAGCAGTTCTTC. Its translation: CASSLDGVGSLPYNEQFF.

This chain joins TRBV4-3 and TRBJ2-5, with TRBD2 as a possible D gene (6 bases). V was trimmed by 0 bases and J by 4 bases, leaving 15 bases between them. Germline values: CDR1 LGHNA, CDR2 YSLEER. CDR3 size: 16 residues. This CDR3 reads CASSQDGNGGAETQYF. The CDR3 DNA sequence: TGCGCCAGCAGCCAAGATGGCAACGGGGGTGCAGAGACCCAGTACTTC.